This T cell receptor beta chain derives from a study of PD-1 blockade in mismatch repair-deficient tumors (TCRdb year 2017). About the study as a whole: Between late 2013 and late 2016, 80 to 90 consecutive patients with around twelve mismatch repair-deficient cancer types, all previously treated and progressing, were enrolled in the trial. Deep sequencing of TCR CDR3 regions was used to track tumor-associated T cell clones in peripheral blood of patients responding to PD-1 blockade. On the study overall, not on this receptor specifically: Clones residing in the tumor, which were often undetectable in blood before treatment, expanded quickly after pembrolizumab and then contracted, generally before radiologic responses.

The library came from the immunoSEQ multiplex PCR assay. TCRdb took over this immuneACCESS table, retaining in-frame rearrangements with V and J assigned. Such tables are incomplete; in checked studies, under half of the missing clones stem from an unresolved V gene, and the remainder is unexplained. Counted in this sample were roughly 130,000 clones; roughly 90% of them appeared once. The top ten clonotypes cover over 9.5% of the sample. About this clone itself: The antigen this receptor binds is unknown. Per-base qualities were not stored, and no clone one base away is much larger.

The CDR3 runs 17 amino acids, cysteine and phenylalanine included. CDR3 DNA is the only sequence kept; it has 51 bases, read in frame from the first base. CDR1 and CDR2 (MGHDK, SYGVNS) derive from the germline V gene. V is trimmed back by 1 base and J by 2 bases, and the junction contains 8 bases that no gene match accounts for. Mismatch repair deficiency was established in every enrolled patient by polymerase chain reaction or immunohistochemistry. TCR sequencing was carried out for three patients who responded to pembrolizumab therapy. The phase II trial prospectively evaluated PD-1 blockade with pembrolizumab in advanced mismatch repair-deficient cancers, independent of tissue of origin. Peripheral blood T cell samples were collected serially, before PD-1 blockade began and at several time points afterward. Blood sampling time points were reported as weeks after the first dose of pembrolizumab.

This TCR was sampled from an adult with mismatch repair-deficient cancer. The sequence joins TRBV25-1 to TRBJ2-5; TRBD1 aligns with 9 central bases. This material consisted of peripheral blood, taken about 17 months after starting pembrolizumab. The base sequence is TGTGCCAGCAGTGAATTATCGGGACAGGGATGGCAAGAGACCCAGTACTTC. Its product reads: CASSELSGQGWQETQYF. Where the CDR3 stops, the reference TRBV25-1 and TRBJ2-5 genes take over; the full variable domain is EADIYQTPRYLVIGTGKKITLECSQTMGHDKMYWYQQDPGMELHLIHYSYGVNSTEKGDLSSESTVSRIRTEHFPLTLESARPSHTSQYLCASSELSGQGWQETQYFGPGTRLLVL.